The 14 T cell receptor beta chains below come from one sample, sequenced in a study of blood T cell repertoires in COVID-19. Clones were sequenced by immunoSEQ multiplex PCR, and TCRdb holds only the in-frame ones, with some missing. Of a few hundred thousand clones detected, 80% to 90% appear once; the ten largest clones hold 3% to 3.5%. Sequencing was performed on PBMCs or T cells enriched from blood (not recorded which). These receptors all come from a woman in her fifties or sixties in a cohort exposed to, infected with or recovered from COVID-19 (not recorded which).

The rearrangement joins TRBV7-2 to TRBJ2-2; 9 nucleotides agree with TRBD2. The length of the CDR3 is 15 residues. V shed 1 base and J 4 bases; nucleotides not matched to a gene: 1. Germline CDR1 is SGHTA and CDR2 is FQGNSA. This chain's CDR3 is CASSLGTSVTGELFF. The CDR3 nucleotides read TGTGCCAGCAGCTTAGGGACTAGCGTCACCGGGGAGCTGTTTTTT.

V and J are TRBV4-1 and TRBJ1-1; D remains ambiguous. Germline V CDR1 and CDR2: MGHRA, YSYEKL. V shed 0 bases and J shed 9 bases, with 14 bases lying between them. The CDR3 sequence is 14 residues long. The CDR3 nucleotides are TGCGCCAGCAGCCAAGATTTGTCGCCAGTAAAAGCTTTCTTT. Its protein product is CASSQDLSPVKAFF.

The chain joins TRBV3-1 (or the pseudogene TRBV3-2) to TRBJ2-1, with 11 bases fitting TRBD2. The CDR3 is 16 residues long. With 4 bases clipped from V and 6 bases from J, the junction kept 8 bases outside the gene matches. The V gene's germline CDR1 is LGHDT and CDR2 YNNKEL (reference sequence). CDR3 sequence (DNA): TGTGCCAGCAGCCTAGGTAGCGGGGGGGCTGGCAATGAGCAGTTCTTC. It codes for CASSLGSGGAGNEQFF.

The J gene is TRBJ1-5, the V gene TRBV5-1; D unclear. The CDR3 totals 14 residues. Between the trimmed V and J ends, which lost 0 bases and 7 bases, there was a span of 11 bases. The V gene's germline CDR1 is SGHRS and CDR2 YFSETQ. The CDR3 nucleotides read TGCGCCAGCAGCTTGGAAGGAGGCGGGCAGCCCCAGCATTTT. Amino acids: CASSLEGGGQPQHF.

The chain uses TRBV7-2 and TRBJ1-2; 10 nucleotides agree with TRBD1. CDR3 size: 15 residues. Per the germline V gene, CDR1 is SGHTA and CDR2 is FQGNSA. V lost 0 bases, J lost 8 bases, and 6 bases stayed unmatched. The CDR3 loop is CASSLAAGTGDGYTF. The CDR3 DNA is TGTGCCAGCAGCTTAGCGGCGGGGACAGGGGACGGCTACACCTTC.

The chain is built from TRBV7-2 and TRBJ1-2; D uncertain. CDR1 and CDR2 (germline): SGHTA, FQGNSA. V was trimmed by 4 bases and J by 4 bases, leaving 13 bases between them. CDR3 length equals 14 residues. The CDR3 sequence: CASSSDTHGYGYTF. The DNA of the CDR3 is TGTGCCAGCAGCTCCGACACTCACGGCTATGGCTACACCTTC.

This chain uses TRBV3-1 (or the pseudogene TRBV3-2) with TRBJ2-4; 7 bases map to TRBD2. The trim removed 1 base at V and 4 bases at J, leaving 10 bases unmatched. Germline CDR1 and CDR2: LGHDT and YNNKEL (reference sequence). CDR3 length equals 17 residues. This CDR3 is CASSQAEILRGKNIQYF. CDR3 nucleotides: TGTGCCAGCAGCCAAGCTGAGATCCTGCGGGGGAAAAACATTCAGTACTTC.

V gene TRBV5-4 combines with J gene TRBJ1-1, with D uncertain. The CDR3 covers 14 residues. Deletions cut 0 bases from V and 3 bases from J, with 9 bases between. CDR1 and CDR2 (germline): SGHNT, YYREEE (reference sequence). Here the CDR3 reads CASSLGERDTEAFF. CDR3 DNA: TGTGCCAGCAGCTTGGGGGAGAGGGACACTGAAGCTTTCTTT.

The CDR3 protein is CASRQTGGKQYF. The DNA of the CDR3 is TGTGCCAGCAGACAGACAGGGGGCAAGCAGTATTTT. This chain connects TRBV7-3 to TRBJ2-3, with 10 bases fitting TRBD1. The V segment lost 6 bases and the J segment 11 bases; nucleotides outside the gene matches: 5. Per germline, CDR1 SGHTA and CDR2 FQGTGA. This CDR3 has 12 residues.

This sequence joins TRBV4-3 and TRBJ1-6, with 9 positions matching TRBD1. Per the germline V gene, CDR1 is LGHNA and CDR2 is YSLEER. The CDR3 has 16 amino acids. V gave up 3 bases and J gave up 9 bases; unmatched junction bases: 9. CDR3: CASSQYFTGGPSPLHF. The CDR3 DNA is TGCGCCAGCAGCCAGTACTTTACAGGGGGCCCTTCACCCCTCCACTTT.

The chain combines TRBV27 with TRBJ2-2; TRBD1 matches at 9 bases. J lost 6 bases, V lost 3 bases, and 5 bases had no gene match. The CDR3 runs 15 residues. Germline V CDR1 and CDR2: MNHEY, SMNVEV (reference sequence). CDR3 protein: CASSFGTGYAGELFF. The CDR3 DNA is TGTGCCAGCAGTTTCGGGACAGGGTACGCCGGGGAGCTGTTTTTT.

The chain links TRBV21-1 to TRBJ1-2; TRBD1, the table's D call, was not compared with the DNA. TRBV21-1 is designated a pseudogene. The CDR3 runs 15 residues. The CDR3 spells CASSLGTGCYYGYTF. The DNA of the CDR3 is TGTGCCAGCAGTCTCGGGACAGGGTGTTATTATGGCTACACCTTC.

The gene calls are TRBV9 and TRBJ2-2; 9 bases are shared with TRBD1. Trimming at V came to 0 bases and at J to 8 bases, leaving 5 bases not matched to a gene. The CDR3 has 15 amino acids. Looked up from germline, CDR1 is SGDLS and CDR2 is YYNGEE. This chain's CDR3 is CASSVGDRVVGELFF. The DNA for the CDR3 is TGTGCCAGCAGCGTAGGGGACAGGGTGGTGGGGGAGCTGTTTTTT.

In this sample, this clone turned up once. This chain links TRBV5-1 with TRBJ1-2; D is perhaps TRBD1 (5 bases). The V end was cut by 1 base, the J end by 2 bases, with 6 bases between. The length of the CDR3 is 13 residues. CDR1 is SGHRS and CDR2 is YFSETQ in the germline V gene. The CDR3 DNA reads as TGCGCCAGCAGCTTGAGGGGCAACTATGGCTACACCTTC. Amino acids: CASSLRGNYGYTF.